Below, 17 T cell receptor beta chains from the same sample are listed, as sequenced in a study of TIL therapy for anti-PD-1-resistant metastatic lung cancer. Time point in this sample: pre-treatment sample, taken before nivolumab and TIL therapy. This was the immunoSEQ v3 assay. Produced via immunoSEQ multiplex PCR; TCRdb's table is partial and in-frame only. The table shows about 55,000 clones, with 75% to 85% occurring only once. The sequencing used blood, collected at baseline. The receptor set was obtained from a person aged 25 to 85 with non-small cell lung cancer.

V usage is TRBV6-2 or TRBV6-3 and J usage is TRBJ2-1, with D uncertain. The CDR3 is 11 amino acids. The germline V and J ends were trimmed by 6 bases and 6 bases, with 6 bases remaining between them. Germline V gene data show CDR1 as MNHEY and CDR2 as SVGEGT. CDR3 amino acids: CASSPFNEQFF. The CDR3 DNA is TGTGCCAGCAGCCCATTCAATGAGCAGTTCTTC.

This chain connects TRBV7-8 to TRBJ1-2, with a tentative D call TRBD1 (5 bases). This CDR3 is built from 12 residues. Germline CDR1 is SGHVS and CDR2 is FQNEAQ. V was trimmed by 5 bases and J by 2 bases, leaving 6 bases between them. CDR3 loop: CASSRDNYGYTF. The CDR3 DNA follows: TGTGCCAGCAGCCGGGACAACTATGGCTACACCTTC.

This clone appeared once. The gene calls are TRBV7-6 and TRBJ2-1; the match to TRBD2 covers 8 bases. Germline CDR1 SGHVS, CDR2 FNYEAQ. This CDR3 spans 15 amino acids. V lost 5 bases to trimming and J lost 4 bases; unmatched junction nucleotides: 7. The CDR3 is CASSPTSGFYNEQFF. The CDR3 DNA reads as TGTGCCAGCAGCCCCACTAGCGGATTTTACAATGAGCAGTTCTTC.

This clone was found a few times. The gene calls are TRBV6-1 and TRBJ1-6; TRBD1 might be the D (6 bases). Trimming removed 3 bases at V and 6 bases at J, with 12 bases between. Germline CDR1 is MNHNS and CDR2 is SASEGT. The CDR3 sequence is 15 residues long. The CDR3 protein is CASSDASRGNSPLHF. The CDR3, as DNA: TGTGCCAGCAGTGACGCCAGCAGGGGTAATTCACCCCTCCACTTT.

In this sample, this clone turned up once. V gene TRBV2 combines with J gene TRBJ2-7; TRBD1 is a possible D gene (5 bases). The CDR3 is 15 residues long. The V gene lost 6 bases and the J gene lost 0 bases, with 15 bases spanning the gap. Germline V lookup: CDR1 SNHLY, CDR2 FYNNEI. The CDR3 protein is CASRGPGPSSYEQYF. The DNA for the CDR3 is TGTGCCAGCAGGGGGCCGGGTCCCAGCTCCTACGAGCAGTACTTC.

The chain recombines TRBV10-3 with TRBJ1-2; D is perhaps TRBD1 (5 bases). This CDR3 contains 15 residues. Per the germline V gene, CDR1 is ENHRY and CDR2 is SYGVKD. Trimming cost V 4 bases and J 2 bases, with 14 bases left between them. CDR3 sequence: CAISGGDLQNYGYTF. Here the CDR3 DNA reads TGTGCCATCAGTGGAGGGGACCTGCAAAACTATGGCTACACCTTC.

The V and J genes are TRBV3-1 (or the pseudogene TRBV3-2) and TRBJ2-3, with 9 bases matching TRBD2. This CDR3 region has 16 residues. With V trimmed by 1 base and J by 4 bases, 6 bases remained unmatched. Germline V gives CDR1 LGHDT, CDR2 YNNKEL (reference sequence). The CDR3 sequence: CASSQVRTSASDTQYF. The CDR3 DNA follows: TGTGCCAGCAGCCAAGTCCGGACTAGCGCCTCAGATACGCAGTATTTT.

V and J are TRBV7-3 and TRBJ2-1, with TRBD2 matching 7 bases. The ends lost 2 bases at V and 8 bases at J; junction bases unmatched: 15. This CDR3 has 17 amino acids. Germline V lookup: CDR1 SGHTA, CDR2 FQGTGA. CDR3 in amino acids: CASSLYVGGRHSDEQFF. CDR3 nucleotide sequence: TGTGCCAGCAGCTTATACGTGGGCGGGAGACACTCGGATGAGCAGTTCTTC.

This chain links TRBV3-1 (or the pseudogene TRBV3-2) with TRBJ2-7; a weak D match, TRBD1 (6 bases). The V and J ends lost 4 bases and 2 bases respectively, with 12 bases between them. CDR1 is LGHDT and CDR2 is YNNKEL in the germline V gene (reference sequence). CDR3 length equals 14 residues. Here the CDR3 reads CASSPAWGPYEQYF. In DNA, the CDR3 is TGTGCCAGCAGCCCTGCCTGGGGGCCCTACGAGCAGTACTTC.

V and J are TRBV4-3 and TRBJ1-2; possibly TRBD1 for D (5 bases). This CDR3 spans 15 amino acids. Between the trimmed V and J ends, which lost 1 base and 8 bases, there was a span of 17 bases. Germline CDR1 reads LGHNA; CDR2 reads YSLEER. The CDR3 DNA reads as TGCGCCAGCAGCCAAGTTCAGGGAAGGGTAGCGGGCTACACCTTC. It translates to CASSQVQGRVAGYTF.

The CDR3 DNA is TGCAGCGTTGAAGGGGTCCTAAGCGGGAGTTCCTACGAGCAGTACTTC. It yields the protein CSVEGVLSGSSYEQYF. V and J are TRBV29-1 and TRBJ2-7, with TRBD2 matching over 8 bases. Losses at the gene ends were 1 base for V and 1 base for J; bases not matched to a gene: 9. The CDR3 runs to 16 residues. Germline V gene sequence: CDR1 SQVTM, CDR2 ANQGSEA.

The chain couples TRBV28 to TRBJ1-5; D gene ambiguous. Germline-derived CDR1 and CDR2 are MDHEN and SYDVKM. V was shortened by 2 bases and J by 5 bases, with 4 bases between the two germline ends. The CDR3 extends over 12 amino acids. The CDR3 loop is CASSLEHQPQHF. CDR3 nucleotide sequence: TGTGCCAGCAGTTTAGAACATCAGCCCCAGCATTTT.

The chain uses TRBV3-1 (or the pseudogene TRBV3-2) and TRBJ2-5; 8 nucleotides align to TRBD1. The CDR3 is 17 residues long. Germline-derived CDR1 and CDR2 are LGHDT and YNNKEL (reference sequence). V shed 0 bases, J shed 3 bases, and the junction held 9 bases outside the gene matches. CDR3 protein: CASSQDPRTGKKETQYF. As DNA, the CDR3 is TGTGCCAGCAGCCAAGATCCGAGGACAGGGAAGAAAGAGACCCAGTACTTC.

A single count supports this clone. The V gene is TRBV6-2 or TRBV6-3, the J gene TRBJ2-5; a weak D match, TRBD2 (6 bases). Trimming removed 5 bases at V and 5 bases at J, with 15 bases between. CDR1 and CDR2 from the germline V gene are MNHEY and SVGEGT. The length of the CDR3 is 14 residues. The CDR3 DNA sequence: TGTGCCAGCAGTCAACCGGGACTTAAGGAGACCCAGTACTTC. Its translation: CASSQPGLKETQYF.

The chain couples TRBV7-2 to TRBJ2-3; 8 nucleotides agree with TRBD2. Unmatched junction bases numbered 10, after V lost 3 bases and J lost 5 bases. This CDR3 has 16 residues. CDR1 and CDR2 from the germline V gene are SGHTA and FQGNSA. CDR3 amino acids: CASSLGGLLAGDTQYF. In DNA form, the CDR3 reads TGTGCCAGCAGCTTGGGGGGACTCCTAGCGGGAGATACGCAGTATTTT.

The V and J genes are TRBV7-9 and TRBJ1-1, with TRBD1 identical over 7 bases. Germline lookup yields CDR1 SEHNR and CDR2 FQNEAQ (reference sequence). V was pared by 1 base and J by 12 bases, with 14 bases of the junction left unmatched. The CDR3 length is 15 residues. In DNA form, the CDR3 reads TGTGCCAGCAGCTTAGAACGATTCAGGGGGTCCGAAACTTTCTTT. Translated, it gives CASSLERFRGSETFF.

In its sample, this clone was seen once. The J gene is TRBJ2-1, the V gene TRBV19; 7 bases map to TRBD2. The junction had 6 bases not matched to a gene; V was cut back by 4 bases and J by 3 bases. Germline assignment: CDR1 LNHDA and CDR2 SQIVND (reference sequence). The CDR3 has 15 residues. CDR3 residues: CASSTWTSLYNEQFF. CDR3 DNA: TGTGCCAGTAGTACGTGGACTAGTCTCTACAATGAGCAGTTCTTC.